This T cell receptor (beta chain) was found in a study of blood T cell repertoires in COVID-19. About the research overall: Italy, Spain and the United States were the sources of the convalescent and acute COVID-19 samples.

Profiling relied on immunoSEQ multiplex PCR, and the TCRdb table lists in-frame clones only, not all of them. The sample holds approximately 210,000 clones, roughly 79% seen once. Symptom resolution, clearance, or two negative PCRs marked the recovered donors of Cohort 3. The trim removed 3 bases at V and 6 bases at J, leaving 4 bases unmatched. The CDR3 contains 16 residues. Germline CDR1 reads SGHTA; CDR2 reads FQGNSA. The chain joins TRBV7-2 to TRBJ2-4; 14 positions match TRBD2. Sequencing input: PBMCs or T cells enriched from blood (not recorded which). This receptor was taken from a man between 40 and 49 years old who had recovered from COVID-19. This chain's CDR3 is CASSLTSGGGLNIQYF. The CDR3 bases are TGTGCCAGCAGCTTGACTAGCGGGGGGGGACTAAACATTCAGTACTTC. The full variable domain, in which reference TRBV7-2 and TRBJ2-4 provide the parts outside the CDR3, is GAGVSQSPSNKVTEKGKDVELRCDPISGHTALYWYRQSLGQGLEFLIYFQGNSAPDKSGLPSDRFSAERTGGSVSTLTIQRTQQEDSAVYLCASSLTSGGGLNIQYFGAGTRLSVL.